The source of this TCR beta chain is a study of blood T cell repertoires in COVID-19. The overall study: Sites in the United States, Italy and Spain provided acute and convalescent COVID-19 samples.

Assay: immunoSEQ multiplex PCR; the TCRdb copy retains only in-frame clones and omits some. The sample has around 200,000 clones, 70% to 90% seen once. The CDR3 is made up of 13 amino acids. Looked up from germline, CDR1 is SGHTA and CDR2 is FQGNSA. Trimming at V came to 5 bases and at J to 6 bases, leaving 3 bases not matched to a gene. Source material: peripheral blood. The chain couples TRBV7-2 to TRBJ2-2, with 7 bases lining up with TRBD1. The sequence came from an elderly woman with acute or convalescent COVID-19. The CDR3 loop is CASSTDRAGELFF. For the CDR3, the DNA is TGTGCCAGCAGCACAGACAGGGCCGGGGAGCTGTTTTTT.